Following are 5 T cell receptor beta chains from one sample sequenced in a study of T cells in Graves' hyperthyroidism and ophthalmopathy. Regions amplified from RNA transcripts were the TCR beta CDR3 regions. An initial round of RT-PCR targeting the TCR CDR3 relied on the HTBI primer set. TCRdb recomputed calls from the multiplex PCR reads with MiXCR, one row per CDR3 protein. The table shows hundreds of thousands of distinct CDR3 sequences, with roughly 15% occurring only once. The specimen sequenced was blood. The receptors here all came from a man between 18 and 35 years old with Graves' ophthalmopathy.

This clonotype has only one observation. The rearrangement links TRBV12-3 or TRBV12-4 to TRBJ1-4, with D hard to call. Trimming stripped 1 base from V and 2 bases from J, with 11 bases between. The CDR3 extends over 16 amino acids. CDR3 coding DNA: TGTGCCAGCAGTTTAGAGGGTTTATGGACTAATGAAAAACTGTTTTTT. Protein: CASSLEGLWTNEKLFF.

This chain links TRBV5-1 with TRBJ2-7, with TRBD1 matching 7 bases. This CDR3 comprises 16 residues. V was clipped by 6 bases and J by 1 base; unmatched bases: 13. CDR1 SGHRS and CDR2 YFSETQ come from the germline V gene. The CDR3 nucleotides read TGCGCCAGCAACCCCATAAGACAGGGCGGATCCTACGAGCAGTACTTC. Translation gives CASNPIRQGGSYEQYF.

The table lists this clonotype with many counts. The V gene is TRBV2, the J gene TRBJ2-1, with 7 bases fitting TRBD2. Germline V gene lookup returns CDR1 SNHLY and CDR2 FYNNEI. The V gene end was trimmed by 3 bases and the J gene end by 2 bases; junction bases not matched to a gene: 4. The length of the CDR3 is 15 residues. This CDR3 reads CASSDAGAAYNEQFF. The CDR3 DNA sequence: TGTGCCAGCAGTGATGCGGGAGCTGCCTACAATGAGCAGTTCTTC.

This clonotype was found a few times. The chain links TRBV19 to TRBJ1-5; D gene ambiguous. CDR3 size: 15 residues. Deletions cut 2 bases from V and 7 bases from J, with 15 bases between. CDR1 is LNHDA, CDR2 SQIVND, per germline (reference sequence). The DNA for the CDR3 is TGTGCCAGTAGTATAAACCGCGAATCGGGGCAGCCCCAGCATTTT. Translation gives CASSINRESGQPQHF.

This clonotype has ten or more counts. This rearrangement joins TRBV5-5 to TRBJ1-3; 7 bases agree with TRBD1. Germline V lookup: CDR1 SGHKS, CDR2 YYEKEE (reference sequence). This CDR3 spans 14 amino acids. Trimming took 4 bases from V and 4 from J; bases not matched to a gene: 5. This chain's CDR3 is CASSKLQGGNTIYF. CDR3 nucleotide sequence: TGTGCCAGCAGCAAGTTACAGGGGGGAAACACCATATATTTT.